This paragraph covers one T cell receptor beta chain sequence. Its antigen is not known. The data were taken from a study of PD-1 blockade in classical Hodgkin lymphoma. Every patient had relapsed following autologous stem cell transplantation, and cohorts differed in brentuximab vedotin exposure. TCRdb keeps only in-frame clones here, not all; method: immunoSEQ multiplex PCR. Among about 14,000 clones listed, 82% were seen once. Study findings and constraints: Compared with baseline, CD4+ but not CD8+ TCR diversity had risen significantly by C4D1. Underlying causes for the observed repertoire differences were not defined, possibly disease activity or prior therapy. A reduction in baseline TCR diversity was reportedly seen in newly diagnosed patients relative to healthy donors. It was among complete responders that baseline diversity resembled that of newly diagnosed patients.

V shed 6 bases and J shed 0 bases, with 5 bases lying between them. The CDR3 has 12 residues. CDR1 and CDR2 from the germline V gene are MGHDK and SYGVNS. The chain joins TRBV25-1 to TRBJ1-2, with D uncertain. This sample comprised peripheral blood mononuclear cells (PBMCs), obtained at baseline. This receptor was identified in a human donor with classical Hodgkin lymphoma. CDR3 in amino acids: CASRGANYGYTF. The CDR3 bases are TGTGCCAGCAGGGGAGCTAACTATGGCTACACCTTC.